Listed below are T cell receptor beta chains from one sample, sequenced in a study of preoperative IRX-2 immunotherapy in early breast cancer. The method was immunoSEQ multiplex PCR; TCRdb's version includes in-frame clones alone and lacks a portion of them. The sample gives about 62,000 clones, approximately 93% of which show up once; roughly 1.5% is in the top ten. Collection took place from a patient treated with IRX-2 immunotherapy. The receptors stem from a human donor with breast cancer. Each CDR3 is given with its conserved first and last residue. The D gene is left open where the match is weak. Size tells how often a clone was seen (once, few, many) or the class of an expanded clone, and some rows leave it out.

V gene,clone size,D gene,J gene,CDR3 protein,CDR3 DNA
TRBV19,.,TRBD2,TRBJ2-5,CASTSWSSGGESTQYF,TGTGCCAGTACCTCCTGGTCTAGCGGAGGGGAATCGACCCAGTACTTC
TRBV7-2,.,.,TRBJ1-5,CASSLETGALNQPQHF,TGTGCCAGCAGCTTAGAGACAGGCGCGCTCAATCAGCCCCAGCATTTT
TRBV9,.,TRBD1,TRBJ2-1,CASSLTGASYNEQFF,TGTGCCAGCAGCCTAACAGGGGCGTCCTACAATGAGCAGTTCTTC
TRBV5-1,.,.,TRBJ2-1,CASSLYRANEQFF,TGCGCCAGCAGCTTGTATAGGGCCAATGAGCAGTTCTTC
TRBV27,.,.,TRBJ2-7,CASSLAPGLRYEQYF,TGTGCCAGCAGTCTCGCCCCGGGACTTCGATACGAGCAGTACTTC
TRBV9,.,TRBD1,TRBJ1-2,CASSARTGHGYTF,TGTGCCAGCAGCGCCCGGACAGGGCACGGCTACACCTTC
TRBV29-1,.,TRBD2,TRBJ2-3,CSVVSGRGPFF,TGCAGCGTTGTTAGCGGGAGGGGACCCTTTTTT
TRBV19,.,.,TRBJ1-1,CASSPWGNTEAFF,TGTGCCAGTAGTCCGTGGGGGAACACTGAAGCTTTCTTT
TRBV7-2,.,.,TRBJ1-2,CASSLARAGKSF,TGTGCCAGCAGCTTAGCGCGAGCAGGGAAAAGCTTC
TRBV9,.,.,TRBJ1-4,CASSATPHEREKLFF,TGTGCCAGCAGCGCTACCCCACATGAAAGGGAAAAACTGTTTTTT
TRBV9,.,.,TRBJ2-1,CASSVSARAELNEQFF,TGTGCCAGCAGCGTCTCTGCCAGGGCGGAACTTAATGAGCAGTTCTTC
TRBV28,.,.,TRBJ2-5,CASVSIDRGAPETQYF,TGTGCCAGCGTCTCAATCGATCGAGGGGCGCCAGAGACCCAGTACTTC
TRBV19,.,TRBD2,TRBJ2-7,CASSIGSGSYEQYF,TGTGCCAGTAGTATCGGTAGCGGGAGTTACGAGCAGTACTTC
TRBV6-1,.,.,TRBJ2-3,CASNKYNPGTQYF,TGTGCCAGCAATAAATACAACCCAGGTACGCAGTATTTT
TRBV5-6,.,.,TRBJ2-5,CASSLVPRGQGQETQYF,TGTGCCAGCAGCTTGGTCCCCAGGGGCCAGGGGCAAGAGACCCAGTACTTC
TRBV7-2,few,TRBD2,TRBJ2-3,CASSRWGDYNTDTQYF,TGTGCCAGCAGCCGTTGGGGGGACTACAACACAGATACGCAGTATTTT
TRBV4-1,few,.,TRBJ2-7,CASSQSALGLYEQYF,TGCGCCAGCAGCCAAAGTGCCCTAGGCCTGTACGAGCAGTACTTC
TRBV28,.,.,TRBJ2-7,CASSLGGETYEQYF,TGTGCCAGCTCCTTAGGAGGGGAGACCTACGAGCAGTACTTC
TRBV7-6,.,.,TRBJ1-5,CASSLDEGDQPQHF,TGTGCCAGCAGCTTAGATGAGGGCGATCAGCCCCAGCATTTT
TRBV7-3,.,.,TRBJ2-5,CASSLTPISGAQYF,TGTGCCAGCAGCTTAACACCTATTTCTGGGGCCCAGTACTTC
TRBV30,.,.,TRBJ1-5,CAWSHIGGNQPQHF,TGTGCCTGGAGTCACATTGGGGGCAATCAGCCCCAGCATTTT
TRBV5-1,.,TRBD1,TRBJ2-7,CASSEGASGGYEQYF,TGCGCCAGCAGCGAGGGGGCTAGTGGGGGCTACGAGCAGTACTTC
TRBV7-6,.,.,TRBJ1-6,CASSLVPRGSPRSAGSPLHF,TGTGCCAGCAGCTTAGTCCCACGCGGGTCCCCGAGATCCGCGGGGTCACCCCTCCACTTT
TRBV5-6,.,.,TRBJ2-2,CASSWAGELFF,TGTGCCAGCAGCTGGGCCGGGGAGCTGTTTTTT
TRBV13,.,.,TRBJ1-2,CASSLAGYYGYTF,TGTGCCAGCAGCTTAGCCGGGTACTATGGCTACACCTTC
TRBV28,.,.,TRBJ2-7,CASSSPGTSYEQYF,TGTGCCAGCAGTTCACCTGGGACTTCCTACGAGCAGTACTTC
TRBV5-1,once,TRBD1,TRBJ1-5,CASSLAPAGGGHDRPQHF,TGCGCCAGCAGCTTGGCCCCGGCAGGGGGAGGGCACGATCGGCCCCAGCATTTT
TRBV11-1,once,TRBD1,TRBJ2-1,CASSNRTGRFKNEQFF,TGTGCCAGCAGCAACAGGACAGGCCGTTTTAAGAATGAGCAGTTCTTC
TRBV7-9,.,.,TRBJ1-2,CASSLGGLGYTF,TGTGCCAGCAGCTTAGGCGGGCTAGGCTACACCTTC